Given below is one T cell receptor beta chain in context. The record originates from a study of control samples from healthy donors and cancer patients. Profiling relied on immunoSEQ multiplex PCR, and the TCRdb table lists in-frame clones only, not all of them. The sample contains 95,000 to 150,000 clones, more than 75% of which appear only once. V was pared by 6 bases and J by 2 bases, with 17 bases between. Germline loops: CDR1 MNHEY, CDR2 SVGEGT. This CDR3 spans 16 amino acids. The chain carries TRBV6-2 or TRBV6-3 and TRBJ1-5; D is perhaps TRBD1 (5 bases). Sequenced input: blood. The sequence was collected from a man aged 60 to 69 in good health. The CDR3 loop reads CASSLVGAGGNQPQHF. CDR3 DNA: TGTGCCAGCAGCCTCGTTGGGGCAGGAGGCAATCAGCCCCAGCATTTT.